The clone carrying this TCR beta chain has a count of ten or more. Its antigen is not known. The data are from a study of metastatic and nonmetastatic thyroid tumors. About the research overall: Blood and tumor or nodule tissue repertoires from malignant and benign thyroid patients were compared.

The J segment lost 6 bases and the V segment lost 7 bases, leaving 5 bases of the junction unmatched. The CDR3 length is 15 residues. Thyroid surgery had not been preceded by any treatment in any patient. Study results and limitations: Malignant thyroid tumors reportedly had TCR beta diversity that was significantly higher than in benign nodules, in blood and tumor.

Per the authors' pipeline: Clinicopathological groups supplied CDR3 differences that were used to build a distant-metastasis classifier for papillary thyroid cancer. TCRdb redid the clone calls on the PCR reads using MiXCR. The V and J calls come from TCRdb's annotation, not from the publication. Of over 20,000 clones in the sample, around 15% were seen once. V usage is TRBV12-3 or TRBV12-4 and J usage is TRBJ2-3; 15 bases match TRBD2. The clonotype was recovered from a female donor with papillary thyroid cancer or a benign thyroid nodule (not recorded which). Some clones in this sample may be carry-over from other donors' samples. What was sequenced was tumor tissue. CDR3 DNA sequence: TGTGCCAGCACGATGGGACTAGCGGGAGGTGATACGCAGTATTTT. Protein product: CASTMGLAGGDTQYF.